This T cell receptor (beta chain) was sequenced in a study of cytomegalovirus exposure and HLA in healthy donors (dated by TCRdb to about 2017). Concerning the study at large: In an earlier analysis of approximately 640 of the donors, 276 Gb of sequence data and approximately 100 million unique TCR beta sequences from approximately 180 million T cells were reported. Of the 350 to 450 genotyped donors, over 80% were placed in the genetic ancestry cluster associated with self-reported Caucasian donors. All discovery cohort repertoires had been generated on a single sequencing platform. The study combined high-throughput TCR immunosequencing, statistical association of individual TCRs with disease status, and machine learning to predict cytomegalovirus infection status. In addition to the first cohort of approximately 670 subjects, a separate validation cohort of 130 or so different subjects was used. HLA typing included class I and class II loci at four-digit resolution. Among under 450 genotyped donors of the cohort, an average of approximately 240,000 unique TCR beta nucleotide sequences were sequenced per donor, 15% to 20% of them non-productive. The aim of the study was to test whether cataloging public T cell receptors could identify signatures of past pathogen exposure. The later analysis used no new phenotypic data to find candidate immune exposures, relying instead on TCR beta sequences and their occurrence across donors. Donor age, sex, ethnicity and CMV serostatus were compiled together with the repertoire data. A later genetic analysis took genome-wide SNP genotypes for about 60% of the roughly 670 donors and used that subset as a discovery cohort. Four or five DR-DQ haplotypes were handled as single units for association and clustering because linkage in the cohort was strong. An early release that covered about 600 HLA-typed donors contained approximately 300 gigabases of sequencing data and around 85 million unique TCR sequences. A later analysis re-examined previously published TCR beta repertoires from about 700 donors and added high-resolution HLA genotyping to investigate patterns of TCR occurrence. In an earlier analysis of a few hundred of the donors, high-throughput TCR beta sequencing was used to judge whether each TCR beta V gene segment behaved as functional or pseudogenic. The number of typed donors differed by locus: about 620-630 for A, B, C, DRB1 and DQB1; approximately 520 for DQA1; over 600 for DPA1; and some 470 for DPB1. The study profiled the T cell repertoires of under 850 subjects by immunosequencing and related them to cytomegalovirus serostatus. Study-wide findings and limitations: Because HLA typing was unavailable for some donors at each locus, only the typed subset was used in association tests. In a later analysis, TCR association rates were found to vary across HLA loci, with the most associated TCRs seen for DRB1 alleles and the fewest for HLA-C alleles. In a later genetic analysis, a missense DCLRE1C variant was associated with V-gene and J-gene trimming of TCR beta chains, and the association was replicated in an independent cohort. At a false discovery rate of 0.05, a later analysis linked 16,951 TCR beta sequences to specific HLA alleles. When HLA alleles, especially DR and DQ, strongly co-occurred, attributing TCR associations to individual alleles was difficult. In a later analysis, HLA-associated TCR beta chains showed more clonal expansion and lower generation probabilities than non-associated chains that were equally common. In vitro tests confirmed that a few of the cytomegalovirus-associated TCR beta chains recognize cytomegalovirus antigens. The presence/absence analyses assumed that sequencing depth was roughly uniform across donors, and that assumption may not be true. A cluster of highly shared sequence variants was judged likely to be a technical artifact of the sequencing pipeline. Correlated functional status among segregating V segments might reflect linkage disequilibrium, but an unknown experimental factor could not be ruled out. Cytomegalovirus status was reported to be diagnosed by the classifier with high specificity and sensitivity in both the original and validation cohorts. It was suggested by the authors that the approach could potentially be generalized to other disease states and immunological phenotypes. Compared with the 666-donor mean, donors in an Asian-associated ancestry cluster had fewer N-insertions in productive TCRs, according to a later genetic analysis. The cohort was sequenced for TCR beta chains only, and without alpha or paired-chain data the features that could be detected were limited. A later analysis reported that several top co-occurrence clusters appeared linked to parvovirus B19, influenza, CMV and Epstein-Barr virus. For the cohort, immune exposure information was limited to CMV serostatus. Broadly in line with IMGT annotations, most TCR beta V segments showed up in productive rearrangements about 87% or about 30% of the time in an earlier analysis of several hundred of the donors. Across donors, most TCR sequences were observed very rarely, whereas some public TCRs were present in many individuals. According to a later analysis, most CMV-associated TCR beta chains appeared to be HLA-restricted, and the HLA associations seemed to be driven largely by CMV exposure. The study gave a list of roughly 150 TCR beta chains associated with cytomegalovirus. Because counts were too low, about 15 rarely observed V segments, including chromosome 9 orphons, were left out of the earlier analysis of several hundred of the donors. A further reported finding was that TCR beta sequences accurately predicted the HLA-A and HLA-B alleles for most subjects in the first cohort.

The cohort was made up of around 720 healthy bone marrow donors. Cohort members were all nominally healthy when sampled, although unrecorded immune exposures were likely present. The donor tested CMV seronegative and was one of the 352 seronegative cohort members. A peripheral blood sample was provided by each donor, and peripheral blood mononuclear cells were used for TCR beta sequencing. The Qiagen DNeasy Blood Extraction Kit was used to extract genomic DNA from the blood cell samples. The method was the immunoSEQ multiplex PCR assay. A mixture of 60 forward primers for TCR Vbeta segments and 13 reverse primers for TCR Jbeta segments was used in the multiplex PCR. The CDR3 region of rearranged TCR beta genes was amplified from genomic DNA by a multiplex PCR assay. The Illumina HiSeq System was used to sequence the amplified TCR beta libraries as 87-base-pair reads. The authors' analysis ran thus. Across the 670 or so repertoires, a later analysis counted approximately 83 million unique TCR beta chains, around 11 million of which were shared by at least two donors. A nearest-neighbor algorithm error-corrected the raw reads and collapsed the reads into unique sequences, merging closely related sequences to remove PCR and sequencing errors. Alignment of CDR3 sequences to IMGT reference sequences was used to assign V, D and J gene segments. For a sequence to be retained, a match of at least six nucleotides to both a V gene segment and a J gene segment was required. A rearrangement was called productive if the CDR3 had no stop codons and remained in frame with V and J, and every other rearrangement was called non-productive. Following IMGT convention, CDR3 was defined as the stretch from the second conserved V-encoded cysteine up to the conserved J-encoded phenylalanine. The earlier analysis of fewer than 750 of the donors excluded sequences that lacked an unambiguous match to a single V gene segment. An earlier analysis of a few hundred of the donors classified V segments as functional when productive rearrangements were above 56.7% and as segregating when the standard deviation between donors was above 5%. A statistical classification framework was developed to diagnose cytomegalovirus status using the catalog of TCR beta chain sequences. V and J gene assignment, in a later analysis, came from comparing TCR nucleotide sequences with IMGT/GENE-DB human TR gene sequences. Using the TCRdist pipeline, a later analysis assigned CDR3 sequences along with most-parsimonious VDJ recombination scenarios. In a later analysis, each TCR beta chain was defined by its CDR3 amino acid sequence together with its V-gene family, and reads without a unique V-gene family were excluded. To address suspected cross-contamination and a sequencing artifact, a later analysis removed over 500 highly shared, low-generation-probability nucleotide sequences. For each public chain, a later analysis derived a clonal expansion index from normalized ranks of inferred template counts within each repertoire. A later analysis computed generation probabilities with a VDJ recombination model fitted to out-of-frame rearrangements, and checked the results against IGoR. A later analysis scored TCR-TCR, TCR-HLA and TCR-CMV co-occurrence with hypergeometric tests, applying a repertoire-size bias correction to TCR pairs. To estimate false discovery rates, a later analysis permuted the HLA or CMV assignments 20 times. In a later analysis, co-occurring TCRs were grouped using DBSCAN, and TCRdist sequence similarity was added for clustering within HLA-allele-positive subsets. Repertoires with fewer than 30,000 or more than 120,000 public chains were left out of co-occurrence clustering, as were five repertoires with anomalous nucleotide sharing. TCRdb mirrors the immuneACCESS table, restricted to in-frame sequences. Some clones are absent from its copies; in checked studies, under half trace to an unresolved V gene, and the reason for the others is unknown. The DNA gave D and trimming, while V, J and clone size come from that table. In all, the sample holds some 150,000 clones, and approximately 61% of those were seen once. The biggest ten clones account for under 2.5% of the sample.

This clone was found a few times. Its antigen is unknown. No much larger clone exists at a distance of one base, and base qualities are not known. The sequence came from a woman aged 35 to 49 in good health and CMV-seronegative. Sequenced input: PBMCs.

The nucleotide sequence is given as TGTGCCACCAGCAGAAGTTGGGACAGCTTCAACACTGAAGCTTTCTTT. It specifies CATSRSWDSFNTEAFF. The receptor chain draws on TRBV15 and TRBJ1-1; TRBD1 matches 7 bases in the middle. Inclusive of the bounding cysteine and phenylalanine, the CDR3 is 16 residues long. Only the CDR3 part of the read is kept: 48 bases, read in frame from the first base. Ends trimmed: V by 2 bases, J by 2 bases; bases unmatched to a gene: 8. The CDR1 and CDR2 encoded by the germline V gene (reference sequence) are LNHNV and YYDKDF.